These T cell receptor beta chains were read from a single sample in a study of blood T cells in healthy people across ages. TCRdb re-derived calls from the 5' RACE reads in MiXCR, one entry per CDR3 protein. This table holds about 780,000 distinct CDR3 sequences, approximately 24% found once. Separately, the same data were catalogued under a study of T cells of mothers and their children.

Sequenced sample: blood. These receptors originate from a boy younger than 18 in good health. Each CDR3 is given with its conserved first and last residue. The D gene is left open where the match is weak. Clone size is given for some rows only: seen once, a few or many times, or a class if the clone is expanded.

>TRBV11-2|NA|TRBJ2-3|NA
TGTGCCAGCAGCCCACGACGGATTCTCACAGATACGCAGTATTTT
CASSPRRILTDTQYF
>TRBV28|TRBD1|TRBJ1-1|few
TGTGCCAGCAGTTCCAGGGACAGGGGGCTCACTGAAGCTTTCTTT
CASSSRDRGLTEAFF
>TRBV12-3/TRBV12-4|TRBD1|TRBJ1-5|NA
TGTGCCAGCAGGGGACAGGGATTTCGTCAGCCCCAGCATTTT
CASRGQGFRQPQHF
>TRBV20-1|TRBD2|TRBJ2-1|few
TGCAGTGCTAAACTAGCGGGGTGGAACCTCTACAATGAGCAGTTCTTC
CSAKLAGWNLYNEQFF
>TRBV11-2|NA|TRBJ2-2|many
TGTGCCAGCAGCTTAGATCGTGGCGGGGAGCTGTTTTTT
CASSLDRGGELFF
>TRBV11-2|TRBD1|TRBJ2-5|NA
TGTGCCAGCAGCGCGGGACAGGGGAGGAGAGAGACCCAGTACTTC
CASSAGQGRRETQYF
>TRBV6-6|NA|TRBJ2-7|few
TGTGCCAGCAGAACAACAGGGTTCCAGTCCTACGAGCAGTACTTC
CASRTTGFQSYEQYF
>TRBV5-1|TRBD2|TRBJ2-2|few
TGCGCCAGCAGCTTTTCGGGGAGGGAAAGCACCGGGGAGCTGTTTTTT
CASSFSGRESTGELFF
>TRBV20-1|TRBD2|TRBJ2-1|few
TGCAGTGCTAGAGATCCGGCGGGAGGACGGGGTGAGCAGTTCTTC
CSARDPAGGRGEQFF
>TRBV2|TRBD1|TRBJ2-1|NA
TGTACCAGCAGAAGACAGGGGATCCACAATGAGCAGTTCTTC
CTSRRQGIHNEQFF
>TRBV3-1|NA|TRBJ1-6|NA
TGTGCCAGCAGCCCGCCCCTCCACTTT
CASSPPLHF
>TRBV10-3|TRBD2|TRBJ2-7|few
TGTGCCATCAGTGGGGGCGGGGGTCCCTACGAGCAGTACTTC
CAISGGGGPYEQYF
>TRBV30|TRBD2|TRBJ2-5|NA
TGTGCCTGGAGTGTCCTTAGGACTAGCGGGTACCAAGAGACCCAGTACTTC
CAWSVLRTSGYQETQYF
>TRBV2|NA|TRBJ1-1|few
TGTGCCAGCACTAGAACCAGAGGTTTGAACACTGAAGCTTTCTTT
CASTRTRGLNTEAFF
>TRBV5-5|TRBD2|TRBJ2-7|few
TGTGCCAGCAGCTTCGGGCTAGCGGGGGATGAGCAGTACTTC
CASSFGLAGDEQYF
>TRBV12-3/TRBV12-4|NA|TRBJ1-6|NA
TGTGCCAGCGGATTGGGGCAGGGGACTGGCTCACCCCTCCACTTT
CASGLGQGTGSPLHF
>TRBV10-3|NA|TRBJ1-6|few
TGTGCCATCAGTGAGTATCGGCCCGGGGATTCACCCCTCCACTTT
CAISEYRPGDSPLHF
>TRBV25-1|NA|TRBJ1-6|NA
TGTGCCAGCAGTGCCCGGGGGGGGGATAATTCACCCCTCCACTTT
CASSARGGDNSPLHF
>TRBV9|NA|TRBJ2-5|few
TGTGCCAGCGGAGGCCCCGGGGAGGCCCAGTACTTC
CASGGPGEAQYF
>TRBV24-1|TRBD1|TRBJ2-7|few
TGTGCCACCAGTCTCACAGGGGCAAGCGACGACAAGCAGTACTTC
CATSLTGASDDKQYF
>TRBV7-9|TRBD2|TRBJ2-3|few
TGTGCCAGCAGCTTTGTGACTAGCGGTATATGGACAGATACGCAGTATTTT
CASSFVTSGIWTDTQYF